This T cell receptor beta chain was found in a study of T-cell memory formation after mild COVID-19. One entry per CDR3 protein, called by TCRdb with MiXCR from the 5' RACE reads. The sample includes hundreds of thousands of distinct CDR3 sequences, around 21% of them seen just once. The CDR3 is 13 amino acids. Germline V gives CDR1 SGHVS, CDR2 FNYEAQ. Losses at the gene ends were 0 bases for V and 7 bases for J; bases not matched to a gene: 3. The sample taken for sequencing was PBMCs or a T cell subset sorted from them (not recorded which). The chain recombines TRBV7-6 with TRBJ2-7; 7 nucleotides align to TRBD1. The clonotype comes from an adult woman who had mild COVID-19 (a few samples of this study predate the infection). Cell type and time point are not known. The CDR3, as DNA: TGTGCCAGCAGCTTAGCGCGACAGGGAGAGCAGTACTTC. This gives the protein CASSLARQGEQYF.